These T cell receptor beta chains were read from a single sample in a study of Ad26.COV2.S vaccination and SARS-CoV-2 variants. Here immunoSEQ multiplex PCR was the method, and the copy in TCRdb shows in-frame clones only, minus some. The sample shows about 400,000 clones, over 75% of them seen only once. The input for sequencing was peripheral blood, taken in a trial of Ad26.COV2.S vaccine versus placebo. Receptor source: a person aged 18 to 59 who received the Ad26.COV2.S COVID-19 vaccine or a placebo. Both conserved end residues are part of each CDR3. The order of the fields is V gene, J gene, D gene, clone size, CDR3 protein, CDR3 DNA. A D gene is named only where the DNA matches it firmly. For some rows the clone size is stated as once, few or many, or as a class when expanded; others skip it.

>TRBV7-8|TRBJ2-3|TRBD2|-
CASSRSGGKDTQYF
TGTGCCAGCAGCCGTAGCGGGGGGAAGGATACGCAGTATTTT
>TRBV6-5|TRBJ2-7|TRBD2|-
CASSPPTSDTYEQYF
TGTGCCAGCAGCCCCCCGACTAGCGACACCTACGAGCAGTACTTC
>TRBV28|TRBJ1-2|-|once
CASRATDRGGYTF
TGTGCCAGCAGGGCGACCGACCGGGGGGGCTACACCTTC
>TRBV5-6|TRBJ2-7|-|-
CASSWLTYEQYF
TGTGCCAGCAGCTGGCTGACCTACGAGCAGTACTTC
>TRBV2|TRBJ1-1|-|-
CAIHSGAGTEAFF
TGTGCCATACACTCGGGGGCGGGCACTGAAGCTTTCTTT
>TRBV6-1|TRBJ2-7|-|-
CASSENRIYEQYF
TGTGCCAGCAGTGAAAACAGGATTTACGAGCAGTACTTC
>TRBV5-4|TRBJ2-3|-|-
CASSLADTQYF
TGTGCCAGCAGCTTGGCAGATACGCAGTATTTT
>TRBV24-1|TRBJ2-3|-|-
CATSDPRSSYQQITDTQYF
TGTGCCACCAGTGATCCCCGATCGAGCTACCAACAAATCACAGATACGCAGTATTTT
>TRBV5-3|TRBJ2-7|-|many
CARSLSYRYPGRWIYEQYF
TGTGCCAGAAGTCTTTCGTACCGGTACCCGGGACGGTGGATTTACGAGCAGTACTTC
>TRBV5-6|TRBJ2-1|-|-
CASSLVNVRGQFF
TGTGCCAGCAGCTTGGTTAACGTAAGGGGGCAGTTCTTC